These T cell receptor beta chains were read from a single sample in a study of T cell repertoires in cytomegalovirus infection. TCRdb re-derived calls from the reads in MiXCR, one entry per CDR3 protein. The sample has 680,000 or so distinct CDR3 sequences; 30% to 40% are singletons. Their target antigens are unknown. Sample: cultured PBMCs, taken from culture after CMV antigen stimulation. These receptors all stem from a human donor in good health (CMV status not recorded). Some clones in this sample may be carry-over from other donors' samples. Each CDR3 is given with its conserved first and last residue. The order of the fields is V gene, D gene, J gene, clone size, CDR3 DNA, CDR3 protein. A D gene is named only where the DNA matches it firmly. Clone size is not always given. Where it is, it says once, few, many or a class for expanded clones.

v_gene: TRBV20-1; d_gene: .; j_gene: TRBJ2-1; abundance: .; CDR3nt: TGCAGTGCTAGAGGCAGGGTCCGGGGTGAGCAGTTCTTC; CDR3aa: CSARGRVRGEQFF
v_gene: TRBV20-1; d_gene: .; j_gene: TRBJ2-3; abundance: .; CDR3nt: TGCAGTGCTCCTCAACTAGAGCCAGATACGCAGTATTTT; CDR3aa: CSAPQLEPDTQYF
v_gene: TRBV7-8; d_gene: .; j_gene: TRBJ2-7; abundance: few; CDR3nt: TGTGCCAGCAGCTTTAGGCTGGGGGGCTACGAGCAGTACTTC; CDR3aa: CASSFRLGGYEQYF
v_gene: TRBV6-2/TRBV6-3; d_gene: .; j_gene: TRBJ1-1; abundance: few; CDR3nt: TGTGCCAGCAGTTACTCGCACCCTCAGGGAAGTCAAGCTTTCTTT; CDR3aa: CASSYSHPQGSQAFF
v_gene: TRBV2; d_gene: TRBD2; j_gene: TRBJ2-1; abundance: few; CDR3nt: TGTGCCAGCAGTACCAGCGGGGGGGGGTACAATGAGCAGTTCTTC; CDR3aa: CASSTSGGGYNEQFF
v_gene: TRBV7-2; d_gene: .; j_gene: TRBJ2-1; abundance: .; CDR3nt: TGTGCCAGCAGCTTAGATGGCGGGATGAGCTCCTACAATGAGCAGTTCTTC; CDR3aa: CASSLDGGMSSYNEQFF
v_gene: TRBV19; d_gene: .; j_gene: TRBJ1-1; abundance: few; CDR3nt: TGTGCCAGTAGTCAGAGGTGGGGGAACACTGAAGCTTTCTTT; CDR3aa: CASSQRWGNTEAFF
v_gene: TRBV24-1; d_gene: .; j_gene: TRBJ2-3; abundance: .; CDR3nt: TGTGCCACCAGTGATCCGGCAGTCGGGTCAGATACGCAGTATTTT; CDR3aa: CATSDPAVGSDTQYF
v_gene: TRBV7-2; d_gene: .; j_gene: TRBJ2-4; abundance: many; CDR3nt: TGTGCCAGCAGCTTAGAAATAGACATTCAGTACTTC; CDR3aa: CASSLEIDIQYF
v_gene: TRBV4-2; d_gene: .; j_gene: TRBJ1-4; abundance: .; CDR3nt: TGTGCCAGCAGCCAAAATTCCGGGACATCCCCTGAAAAACTGTTTTTT; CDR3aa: CASSQNSGTSPEKLFF
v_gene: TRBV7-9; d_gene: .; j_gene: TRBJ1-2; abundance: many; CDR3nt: TGTGCCAGCAGCTATGGGAGGGACGGCTACACCTTC; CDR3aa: CASSYGRDGYTF
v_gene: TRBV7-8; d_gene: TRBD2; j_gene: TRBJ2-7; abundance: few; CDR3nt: TGTGCCAGCAGTTCGACTAGCCGGTACGAGCAGTACTTC; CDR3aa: CASSSTSRYEQYF
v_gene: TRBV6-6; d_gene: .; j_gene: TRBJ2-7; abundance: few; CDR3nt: TGTGCCAGCAGTTACGTAAGGGATCTCGAGCAGTACTTC; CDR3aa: CASSYVRDLEQYF
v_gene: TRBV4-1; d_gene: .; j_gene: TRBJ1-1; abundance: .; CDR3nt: TGCGCCAGCAGCCAGACAGGTCGGGGGCAGAACACTGAAGCTTTCTTT; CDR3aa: CASSQTGRGQNTEAFF
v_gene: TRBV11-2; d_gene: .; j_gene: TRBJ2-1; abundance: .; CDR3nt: TGTGCCAGCAGCTTCCGGGGGGCGGCGTACAATGAGCAGTTCTTC; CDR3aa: CASSFRGAAYNEQFF
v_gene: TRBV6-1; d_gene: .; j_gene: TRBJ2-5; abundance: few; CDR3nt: TGTGCCAGCAGATCCCCAGGGAAAGAGACCCAGTACTTC; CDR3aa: CASRSPGKETQYF
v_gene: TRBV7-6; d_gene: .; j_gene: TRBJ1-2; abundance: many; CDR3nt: TGTGCCAGCAGCCTACCAGGATATGGCTACACCTTC; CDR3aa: CASSLPGYGYTF
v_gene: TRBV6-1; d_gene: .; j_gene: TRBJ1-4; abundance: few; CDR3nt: TGTGCCAGCAGTGAACGCCCGAATGAAAAACTGTTTTTT; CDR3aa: CASSERPNEKLFF
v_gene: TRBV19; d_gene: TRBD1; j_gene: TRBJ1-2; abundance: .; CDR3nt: TGTGCCAGTACGACAGGGGTTTTGAGCTATGGCTACACCTTC; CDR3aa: CASTTGVLSYGYTF
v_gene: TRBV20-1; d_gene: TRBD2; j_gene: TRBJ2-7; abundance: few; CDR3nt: TGCAGTGCTTGGACTAGCGGGGGGTACGAGCAGTACTTC; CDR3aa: CSAWTSGGYEQYF
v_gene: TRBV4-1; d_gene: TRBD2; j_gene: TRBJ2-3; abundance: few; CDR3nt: TGCGCCAGCAGCTACGGACTAGCGGGGGGAGATACGCAGTATTTT; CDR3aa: CASSYGLAGGDTQYF
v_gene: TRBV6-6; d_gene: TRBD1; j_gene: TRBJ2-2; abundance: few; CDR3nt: TGTGCCAGCAGTTACGGGGGACAGATGGAGCTGTTTTTT; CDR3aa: CASSYGGQMELFF
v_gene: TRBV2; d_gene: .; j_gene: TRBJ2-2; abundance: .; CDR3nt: TGTGCCAGCAGCGCCCGGGGGCGGGACACCGGGGAGCTGTTTTTT; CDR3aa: CASSARGRDTGELFF
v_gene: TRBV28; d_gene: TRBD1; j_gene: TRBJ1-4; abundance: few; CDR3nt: TGTGCCAGCAGATCCGGGACAGGTGGCGAAAAACTGTTTTTT; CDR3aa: CASRSGTGGEKLFF
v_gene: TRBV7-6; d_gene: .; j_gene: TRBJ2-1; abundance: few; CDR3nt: TGTGCCAGCAGCCTAGAGGGCCTAATGTTCAATGAGCAGTTCTTC; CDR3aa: CASSLEGLMFNEQFF
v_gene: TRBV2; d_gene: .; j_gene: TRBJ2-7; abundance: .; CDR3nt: TGTGCCAGCACCGGGGAACAGGTAATTAGGGAGCAGTACTTC; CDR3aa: CASTGEQVIREQYF
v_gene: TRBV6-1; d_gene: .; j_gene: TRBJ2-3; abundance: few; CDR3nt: TGTGCCAGCAAGGACAGCGCCTTCACAGATACGCAGTATTTT; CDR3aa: CASKDSAFTDTQYF
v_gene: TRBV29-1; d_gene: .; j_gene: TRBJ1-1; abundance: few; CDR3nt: TGCAGCGTTGAAGGCAGGCTGGTCACTGAAGCTTTCTTT; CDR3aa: CSVEGRLVTEAFF
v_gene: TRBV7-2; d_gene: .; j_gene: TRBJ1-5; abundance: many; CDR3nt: TGTGCCAGCAGCTTAGTTAGGGACACCAATCAGCCCCAGCATTTT; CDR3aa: CASSLVRDTNQPQHF
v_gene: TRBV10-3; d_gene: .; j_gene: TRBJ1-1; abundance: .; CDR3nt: TGTGCCATCAGTGAAGAGGGGCGAGCTTTCTTT; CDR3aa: CAISEEGRAFF
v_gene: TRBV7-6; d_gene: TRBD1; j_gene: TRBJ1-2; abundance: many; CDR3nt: TGTGCCGGAGACAGGGGGCCGAACTATGGCTACACCTTC; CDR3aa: CAGDRGPNYGYTF
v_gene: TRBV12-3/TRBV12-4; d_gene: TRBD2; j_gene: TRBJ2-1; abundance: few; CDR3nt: TGTGCCAGCAGTCCCTTCGGGCTAGCGGGAGCCTACAATGAGCAGTTCTTC; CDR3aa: CASSPFGLAGAYNEQFF
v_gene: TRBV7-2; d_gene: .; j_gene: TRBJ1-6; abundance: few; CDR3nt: TGTGCCAGCAGCTTATACTTACCGCCTAATTCACCCCTCCACTTT; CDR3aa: CASSLYLPPNSPLHF
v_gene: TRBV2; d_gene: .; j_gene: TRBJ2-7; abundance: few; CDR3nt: TGTGCCAGCAGTGGACTGGTTAGCGAGCAGTACTTC; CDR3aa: CASSGLVSEQYF
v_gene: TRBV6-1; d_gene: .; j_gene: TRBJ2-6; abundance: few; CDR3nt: TGTGCCAGCAGTTATATGGTCTCTGGGGCCAACGTCCTGACTTTC; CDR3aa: CASSYMVSGANVLTF
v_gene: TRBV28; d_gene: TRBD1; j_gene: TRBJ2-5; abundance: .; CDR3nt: TGTGCCAGCAGCCGGACAGGTAGAAAGACCCAGTACTTC; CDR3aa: CASSRTGRKTQYF
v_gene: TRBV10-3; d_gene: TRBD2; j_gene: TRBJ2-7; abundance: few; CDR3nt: TGTGCCATCAGTGACGGGGCGGGAGAGAAATACGAGCAGTACTTC; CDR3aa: CAISDGAGEKYEQYF
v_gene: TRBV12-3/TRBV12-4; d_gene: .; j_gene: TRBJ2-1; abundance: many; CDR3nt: TGTGCCAGCAGTCTAGCGACCGCCTACAATGAGCAGTTCTTC; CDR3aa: CASSLATAYNEQFF
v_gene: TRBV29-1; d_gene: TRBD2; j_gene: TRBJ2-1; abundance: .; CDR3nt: TGCAGCGGAAAGCGGGGGGGTCGGAATGAGCAGTTCTTC; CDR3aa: CSGKRGGRNEQFF
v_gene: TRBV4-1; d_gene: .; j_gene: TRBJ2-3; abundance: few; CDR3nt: TGCGCCAGCAGCCAAGCCAACTCTGGGTTAGGTACGCAGTATTTT; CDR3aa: CASSQANSGLGTQYF
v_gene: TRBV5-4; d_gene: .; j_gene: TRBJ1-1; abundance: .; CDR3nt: TGTGCCAGCAGCTTGGGGCAGGTGAGGAACACTGAAGCTTTCTTT; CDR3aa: CASSLGQVRNTEAFF
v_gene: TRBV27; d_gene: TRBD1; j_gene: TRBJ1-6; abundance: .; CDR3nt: TGTGCCAGCAGCACAGGGGAACGTTCACCCCTCCACTTT; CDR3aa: CASSTGERSPLHF
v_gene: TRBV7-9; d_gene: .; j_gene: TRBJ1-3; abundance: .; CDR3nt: TGTGCCAGCAGCAACTTAGAGGGCCGGGGGTCTGGAAACACCATATATTTT; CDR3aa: CASSNLEGRGSGNTIYF
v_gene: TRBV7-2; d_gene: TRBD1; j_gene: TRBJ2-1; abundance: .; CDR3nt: TGTGCCAGCAGCTCGACCGGACAGGGGGCCTACAATGAGCAGTTCTTC; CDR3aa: CASSSTGQGAYNEQFF
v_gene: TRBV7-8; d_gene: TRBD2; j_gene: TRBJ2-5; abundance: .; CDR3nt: TGTGCCAGCAGCTTGGCTAGCGGGAGCCAAGAGACCCAGTACTTC; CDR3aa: CASSLASGSQETQYF
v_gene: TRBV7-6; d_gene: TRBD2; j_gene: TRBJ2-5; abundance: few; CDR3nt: TGTGCCAGCAGCTCTAGCGGGAGGGCCCTAGAGACCCAGTACTTC; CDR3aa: CASSSSGRALETQYF
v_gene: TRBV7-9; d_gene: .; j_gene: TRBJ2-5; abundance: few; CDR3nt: TGTGCCAGCGGAGGAGACTCGTGGGCCCAGTACTTC; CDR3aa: CASGGDSWAQYF
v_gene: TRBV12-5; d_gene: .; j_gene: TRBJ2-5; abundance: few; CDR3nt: TGTGCTAGTGGTTTGCCCGCCCTCGAGACCCAGTACTTC; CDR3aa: CASGLPALETQYF
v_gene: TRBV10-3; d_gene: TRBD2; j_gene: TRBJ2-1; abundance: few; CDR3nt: TGTGCCATCAGGGACCGGGGTAGCGGGAGTGGTGATGAGCAGTTCTTC; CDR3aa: CAIRDRGSGSGDEQFF
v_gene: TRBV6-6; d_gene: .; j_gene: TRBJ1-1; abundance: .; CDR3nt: TGTGCCAGCAGGGGACCCAGAACTGAAGCTTTCTTT; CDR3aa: CASRGPRTEAFF
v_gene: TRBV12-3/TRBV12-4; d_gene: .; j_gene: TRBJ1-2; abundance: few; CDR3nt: TGTGCCAGCAGCCAAAACGGGGCTAACTATGGCTACACCTTC; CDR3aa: CASSQNGANYGYTF
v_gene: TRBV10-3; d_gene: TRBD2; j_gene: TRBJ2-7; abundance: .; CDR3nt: TGTGCCATCAGTGAGGGGTTGGGGGGGTCCTACGAGCAGTACTTC; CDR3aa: CAISEGLGGSYEQYF
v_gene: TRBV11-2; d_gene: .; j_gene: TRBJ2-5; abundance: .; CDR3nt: TGTGCCAGCAGCCTCATCGGGACCCAGTACTTC; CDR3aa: CASSLIGTQYF